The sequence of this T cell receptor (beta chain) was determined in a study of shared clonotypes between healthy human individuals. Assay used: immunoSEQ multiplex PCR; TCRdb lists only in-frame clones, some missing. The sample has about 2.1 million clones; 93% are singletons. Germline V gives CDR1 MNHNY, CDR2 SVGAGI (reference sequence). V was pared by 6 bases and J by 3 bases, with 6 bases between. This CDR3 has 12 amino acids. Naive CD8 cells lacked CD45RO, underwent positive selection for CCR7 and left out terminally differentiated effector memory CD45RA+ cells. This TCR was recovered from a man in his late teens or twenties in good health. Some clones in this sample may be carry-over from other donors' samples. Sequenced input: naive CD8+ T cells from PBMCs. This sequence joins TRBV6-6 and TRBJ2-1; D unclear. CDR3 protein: CASSPIYNEQFF. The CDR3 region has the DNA TGTGCCAGCAGCCCTATCTACAATGAGCAGTTCTTC.